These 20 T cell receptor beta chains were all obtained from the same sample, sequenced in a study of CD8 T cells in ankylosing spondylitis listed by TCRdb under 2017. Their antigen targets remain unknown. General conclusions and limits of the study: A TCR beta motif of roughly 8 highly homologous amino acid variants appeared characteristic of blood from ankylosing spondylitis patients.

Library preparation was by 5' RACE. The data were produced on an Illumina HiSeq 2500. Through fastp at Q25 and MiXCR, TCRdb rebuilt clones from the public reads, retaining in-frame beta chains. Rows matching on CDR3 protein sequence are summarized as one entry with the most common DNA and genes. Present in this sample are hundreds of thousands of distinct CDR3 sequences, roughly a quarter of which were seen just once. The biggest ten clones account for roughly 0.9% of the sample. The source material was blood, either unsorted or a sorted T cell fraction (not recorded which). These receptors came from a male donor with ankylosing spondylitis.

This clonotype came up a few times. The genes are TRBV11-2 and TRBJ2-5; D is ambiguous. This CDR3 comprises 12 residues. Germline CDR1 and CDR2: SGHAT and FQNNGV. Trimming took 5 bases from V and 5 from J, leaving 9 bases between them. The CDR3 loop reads CASSTLGETQYF. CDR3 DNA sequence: TGTGCCAGCAGCACCCTAGGCGAGACCCAGTACTTC.

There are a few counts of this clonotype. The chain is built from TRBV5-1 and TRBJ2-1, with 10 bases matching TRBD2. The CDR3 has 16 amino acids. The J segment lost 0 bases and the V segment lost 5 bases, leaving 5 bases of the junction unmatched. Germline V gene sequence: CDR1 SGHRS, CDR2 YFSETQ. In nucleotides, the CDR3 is TGCGCCAGCAGTAATAGCGGGAGGAGCTCCTACAATGAGCAGTTCTTC. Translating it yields CASSNSGRSSYNEQFF.

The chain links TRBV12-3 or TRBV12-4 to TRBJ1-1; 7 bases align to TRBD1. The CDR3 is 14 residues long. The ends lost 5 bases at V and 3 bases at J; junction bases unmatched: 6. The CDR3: CASSQQQGYTEAFF. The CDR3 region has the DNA TGTGCCAGCAGTCAACAACAGGGGTACACTGAAGCTTTCTTT.

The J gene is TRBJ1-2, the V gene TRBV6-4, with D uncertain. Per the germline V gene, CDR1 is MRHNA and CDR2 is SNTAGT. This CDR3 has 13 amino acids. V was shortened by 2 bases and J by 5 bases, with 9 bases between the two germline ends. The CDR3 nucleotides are TGTGCCAGCAGTGACAACCTTAAGTATGGCTACACCTTC. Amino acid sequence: CASSDNLKYGYTF.

CDR3 in DNA: TGTGCCAGCAGCCAATCTGGACTAGGTGTCTACGAGCAGTACTTC. Amino acid sequence: CASSQSGLGVYEQYF. The chain is built from TRBV4-2 and TRBJ2-7; 7 nucleotides match TRBD2. CDR1 is LGHNA and CDR2 is YNFKEQ in the germline V gene. The CDR3 extends over 15 amino acids. With 2 bases clipped from V and 3 bases from J, the junction kept 7 bases outside the gene matches.

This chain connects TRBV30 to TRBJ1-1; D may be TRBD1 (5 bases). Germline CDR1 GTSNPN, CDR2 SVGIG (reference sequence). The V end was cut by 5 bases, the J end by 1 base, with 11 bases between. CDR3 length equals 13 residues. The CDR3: CAWLSGSNTEAFF. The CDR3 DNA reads TGTGCCTGGTTGTCAGGGTCGAACACTGAAGCTTTCTTT.

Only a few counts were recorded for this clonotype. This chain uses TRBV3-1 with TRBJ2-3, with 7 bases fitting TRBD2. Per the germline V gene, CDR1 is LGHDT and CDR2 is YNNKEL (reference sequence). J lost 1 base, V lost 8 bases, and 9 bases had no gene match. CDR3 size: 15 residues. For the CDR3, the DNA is TGTGCCAGCTCCCAACCTAGCGGTGGCACAGATACGCAGTATTTT. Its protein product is CASSQPSGGTDTQYF.

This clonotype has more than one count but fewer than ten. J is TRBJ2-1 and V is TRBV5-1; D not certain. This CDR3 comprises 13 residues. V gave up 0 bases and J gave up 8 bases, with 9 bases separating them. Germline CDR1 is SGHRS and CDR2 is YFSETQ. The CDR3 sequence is CASSLALKDEQFF. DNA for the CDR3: TGCGCCAGCAGCTTGGCCCTGAAGGATGAGCAGTTCTTC.

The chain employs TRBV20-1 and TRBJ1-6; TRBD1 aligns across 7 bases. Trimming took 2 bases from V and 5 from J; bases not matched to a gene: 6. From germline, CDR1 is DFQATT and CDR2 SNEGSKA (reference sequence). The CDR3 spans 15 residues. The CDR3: CSARTTGQNNSPLHF. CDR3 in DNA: TGCAGTGCTAGAACCACGGGACAGAATAATTCACCCCTCCACTTT.

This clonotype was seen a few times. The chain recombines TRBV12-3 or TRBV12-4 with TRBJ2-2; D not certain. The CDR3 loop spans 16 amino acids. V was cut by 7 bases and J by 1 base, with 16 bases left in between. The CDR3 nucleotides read TGTGCCAGCACCCAGAGAGGTGGGATGAACACCGGGGAGCTGTTTTTT. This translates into CASTQRGGMNTGELFF.

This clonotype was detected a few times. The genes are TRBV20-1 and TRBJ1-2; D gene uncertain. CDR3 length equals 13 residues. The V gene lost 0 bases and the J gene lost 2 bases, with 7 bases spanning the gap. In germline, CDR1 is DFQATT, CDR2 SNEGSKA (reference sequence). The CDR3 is CSARDLQNYGYTF. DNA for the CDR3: TGCAGTGCTAGAGATCTCCAGAACTATGGCTACACCTTC.

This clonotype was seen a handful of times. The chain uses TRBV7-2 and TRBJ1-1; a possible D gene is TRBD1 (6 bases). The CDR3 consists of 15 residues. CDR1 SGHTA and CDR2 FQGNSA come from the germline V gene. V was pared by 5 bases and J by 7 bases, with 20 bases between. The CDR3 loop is CASSLMAGEGVEAFF. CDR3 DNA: TGTGCCAGCAGCCTTATGGCGGGAGAGGGGGTTGAAGCTTTCTTT.

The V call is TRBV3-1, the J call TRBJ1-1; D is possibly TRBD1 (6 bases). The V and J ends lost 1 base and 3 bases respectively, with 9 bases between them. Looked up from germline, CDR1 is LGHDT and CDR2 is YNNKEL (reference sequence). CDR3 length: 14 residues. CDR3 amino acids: CASSQGDRHTEAFF. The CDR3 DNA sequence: TGTGCCAGCAGCCAAGGTGACAGGCACACTGAAGCTTTCTTT.

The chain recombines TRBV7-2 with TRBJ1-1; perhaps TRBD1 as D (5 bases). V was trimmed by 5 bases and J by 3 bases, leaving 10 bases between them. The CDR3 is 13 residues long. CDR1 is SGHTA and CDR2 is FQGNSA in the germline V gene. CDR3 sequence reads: CASSQDTYTEAFF. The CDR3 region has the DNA TGTGCCAGCAGCCAGGACACATACACTGAAGCTTTCTTT.

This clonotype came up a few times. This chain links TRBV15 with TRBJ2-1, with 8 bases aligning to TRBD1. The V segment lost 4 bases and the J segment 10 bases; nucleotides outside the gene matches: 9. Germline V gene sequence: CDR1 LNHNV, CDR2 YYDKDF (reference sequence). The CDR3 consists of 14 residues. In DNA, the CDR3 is TGTGCCACCAGCACCCGCAAGGGGACAGGCGAGCAGTTCTTC. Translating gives CATSTRKGTGEQFF.

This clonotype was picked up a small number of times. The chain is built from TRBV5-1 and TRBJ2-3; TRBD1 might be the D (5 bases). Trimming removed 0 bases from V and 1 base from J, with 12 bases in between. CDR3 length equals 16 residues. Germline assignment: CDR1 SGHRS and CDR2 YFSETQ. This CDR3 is CASSLEGQTGTDTQYF. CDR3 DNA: TGCGCCAGCAGCTTGGAAGGGCAGACAGGCACAGATACGCAGTATTTT.

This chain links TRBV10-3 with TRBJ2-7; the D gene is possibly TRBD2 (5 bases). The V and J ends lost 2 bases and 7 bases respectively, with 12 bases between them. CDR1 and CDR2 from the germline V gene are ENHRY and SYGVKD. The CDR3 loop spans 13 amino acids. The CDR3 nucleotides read TGTGCCATCAGTGAGATCCAACCGGGGGAGCAGTACTTC. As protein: CAISEIQPGEQYF.

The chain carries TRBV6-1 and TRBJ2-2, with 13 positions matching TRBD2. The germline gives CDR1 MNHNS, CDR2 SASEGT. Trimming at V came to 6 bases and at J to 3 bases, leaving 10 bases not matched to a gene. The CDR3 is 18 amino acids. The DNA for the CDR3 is TGTGCCAGCAGCCTAACGGGACTAGCGGGAACGTACACCGGGGAGCTGTTTTTT. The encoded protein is CASSLTGLAGTYTGELFF.

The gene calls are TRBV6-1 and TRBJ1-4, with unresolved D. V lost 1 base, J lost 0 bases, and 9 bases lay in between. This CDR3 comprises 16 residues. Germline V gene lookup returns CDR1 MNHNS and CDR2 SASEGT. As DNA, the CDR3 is TGTGCCAGCAGTGAAGGGAAGAGTGCAACTAATGAAAAACTGTTTTTT. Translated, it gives CASSEGKSATNEKLFF.

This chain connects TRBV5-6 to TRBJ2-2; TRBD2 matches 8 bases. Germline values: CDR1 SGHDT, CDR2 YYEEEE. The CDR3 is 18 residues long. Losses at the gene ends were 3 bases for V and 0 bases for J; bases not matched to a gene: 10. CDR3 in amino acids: CASSSDLSGVSNTGELFF. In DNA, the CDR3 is TGTGCCAGCAGCTCCGACCTTAGCGGGGTCTCGAACACCGGGGAGCTGTTTTTT.